Listed below are T cell receptor beta chains from one sample, sequenced in a study of control samples from healthy donors and cancer patients. Clones were sequenced by immunoSEQ multiplex PCR, and TCRdb holds only the in-frame ones, with some missing. The table records about 410,000 clones, 90% of them present only once. The sequencing sample was made of PBMCs. These receptors all come from a man in his forties with head and neck cancer. Each CDR3 is given with its conserved first and last residue. The D gene is left open where the match is weak. The size field is filled for only some rows; it gives once, few, many or a size class.

v_gene: TRBV15; j_gene: TRBJ1-5; d_gene: TRBD1; abundance: -; CDR3nt: TGTGCCACCAGCCCGACAGGGGTAGATGATCAGCCCCAGCATTTT; CDR3aa: CATSPTGVDDQPQHF
v_gene: TRBV6-6; j_gene: TRBJ1-5; d_gene: -; abundance: -; CDR3nt: TGTGCCAGCAGTTACTCAGGGGTCCAGCCCCAGCATTTT; CDR3aa: CASSYSGVQPQHF
v_gene: TRBV28; j_gene: TRBJ1-5; d_gene: TRBD1; abundance: -; CDR3nt: TGTGCCAGCAGCCGGGGGACAGGGGGCAATCAGCCCCAGCATTTT; CDR3aa: CASSRGTGGNQPQHF
v_gene: TRBV9; j_gene: TRBJ2-1; d_gene: -; abundance: -; CDR3nt: TGTGCCAGCAGCGCCCGGGTCCCCCCGGATGAGCAGTTCTTC; CDR3aa: CASSARVPPDEQFF
v_gene: TRBV11-2; j_gene: TRBJ2-7; d_gene: -; abundance: -; CDR3nt: TGTGCCAGCAGCTTAGCCCTAGCTTGGGAGCAGTACTTC; CDR3aa: CASSLALAWEQYF
v_gene: TRBV7-2; j_gene: TRBJ1-1; d_gene: -; abundance: -; CDR3nt: TGTGCCAGCAGCTTAGCCTTGGGCCCAGGTGAAGCTTTCTTT; CDR3aa: CASSLALGPGEAFF
v_gene: TRBV21-1; j_gene: TRBJ1-1; d_gene: -; abundance: -; CDR3nt: TGTGCCAGCAGCAAAATCCCCTGGCCAGGGGGCGCGCGGACTGAAGCTTTCTTT; CDR3aa: CASSKIPWPGGARTEAFF
v_gene: TRBV3-1/TRBV3-2; j_gene: TRBJ2-7; d_gene: TRBD1; abundance: -; CDR3nt: TGTGCCAGCAGCCGAGGCGAAGGGACAGGGGGTGTGTACGAGCAGTACTTC; CDR3aa: CASSRGEGTGGVYEQYF
v_gene: TRBV6-5; j_gene: TRBJ1-5; d_gene: TRBD1; abundance: -; CDR3nt: TGTGCCAGCACCTTACAGGGGAATAGCAATCAGCCCCAGCATTTT; CDR3aa: CASTLQGNSNQPQHF
v_gene: TRBV12-5; j_gene: TRBJ2-3; d_gene: -; abundance: -; CDR3nt: TGTGCTAGTGGTTTGGCAAGGTCAGATACGCAGTATTTT; CDR3aa: CASGLARSDTQYF
v_gene: TRBV10-3; j_gene: TRBJ2-1; d_gene: TRBD2; abundance: -; CDR3nt: TGTGCCATCAGTCCCGGGACCGATGGGACTAGCGAGCAGTTCTTC; CDR3aa: CAISPGTDGTSEQFF
v_gene: TRBV27; j_gene: TRBJ1-5; d_gene: -; abundance: -; CDR3nt: TGTGCCAGCAGTTTAATGCCCCCCACCTTACATAGCAATCAGCCCCAGCATTTT; CDR3aa: CASSLMPPTLHSNQPQHF
v_gene: TRBV5-1; j_gene: TRBJ1-6; d_gene: TRBD1; abundance: -; CDR3nt: TGCGCCAGCAGCTATGAGTTGACAGGGGGAGTTTCACCCCTCCACTTT; CDR3aa: CASSYELTGGVSPLHF
v_gene: TRBV30; j_gene: TRBJ2-7; d_gene: -; abundance: -; CDR3nt: TGTGCTGGCGGGGGCGCACAAACATACTACGAGCAGTACTTC; CDR3aa: CAGGGAQTYYEQYF
v_gene: TRBV29-1; j_gene: TRBJ1-2; d_gene: TRBD1; abundance: -; CDR3nt: TGCAGCGCCAGACAGGGTGCAAACTATGGCTACACCTTC; CDR3aa: CSARQGANYGYTF
v_gene: TRBV7-9; j_gene: TRBJ2-3; d_gene: -; abundance: -; CDR3nt: TGTGCCAGCAGCTTCGTCAAAGATACGCAGTATTTT; CDR3aa: CASSFVKDTQYF
v_gene: TRBV7-9; j_gene: TRBJ2-3; d_gene: -; abundance: -; CDR3nt: TGTGCCAGCAGCGGGGGGACGGCCGGGACAGATACGCAGTATTTT; CDR3aa: CASSGGTAGTDTQYF
v_gene: TRBV3-1/TRBV3-2; j_gene: TRBJ2-3; d_gene: TRBD2; abundance: -; CDR3nt: TGTGCCAGCAGCCCAAGACTAGCGGGAGGACACACAGATACGCAGTATTTT; CDR3aa: CASSPRLAGGHTDTQYF
v_gene: TRBV10-3; j_gene: TRBJ2-7; d_gene: -; abundance: -; CDR3nt: TGTGCCATCAGTGAGTTGGGGGCCGAAGAGCAGTACTTC; CDR3aa: CAISELGAEEQYF
v_gene: TRBV3-1/TRBV3-2; j_gene: TRBJ1-2; d_gene: -; abundance: -; CDR3nt: TGTGCCAGCACTTCGAGAGCTAACTATGGCTACACCTTC; CDR3aa: CASTSRANYGYTF
v_gene: TRBV9; j_gene: TRBJ2-2; d_gene: TRBD2; abundance: few; CDR3nt: TGTGCCAGCAGCGGAGTCTCCCTAGCGGACTACACCGGGGAGCTGTTTTTT; CDR3aa: CASSGVSLADYTGELFF
v_gene: TRBV7-6; j_gene: TRBJ2-1; d_gene: TRBD2; abundance: -; CDR3nt: TGTGCCAGCAGCGGAGCGGGACTAGCGGGGAGGAGCTCCTACAATGAGCAGTTCTTC; CDR3aa: CASSGAGLAGRSSYNEQFF
v_gene: TRBV25-1; j_gene: TRBJ2-3; d_gene: TRBD2; abundance: -; CDR3nt: TGTGCCAGCAGTCTGGCTAGCGGGGGGGCGGATACGCAGTATTTT; CDR3aa: CASSLASGGADTQYF
v_gene: TRBV4-3; j_gene: TRBJ1-5; d_gene: -; abundance: -; CDR3nt: TGCGCCAGCAGCCATAATCGGGCGGGGAGAAATCAGCCCCAGCATTTT; CDR3aa: CASSHNRAGRNQPQHF
v_gene: TRBV12-3/TRBV12-4; j_gene: TRBJ1-6; d_gene: -; abundance: -; CDR3nt: TGTGCCAGCAGTCCTGGCGGATTTTCACCCCTCCACTTT; CDR3aa: CASSPGGFSPLHF
v_gene: TRBV5-1; j_gene: TRBJ2-1; d_gene: TRBD2; abundance: -; CDR3nt: TGCGCCAGCAGCTTTACTAGCGGGGCAACCTACAATGAGCAGTTCTTC; CDR3aa: CASSFTSGATYNEQFF
v_gene: TRBV3-1/TRBV3-2; j_gene: TRBJ1-5; d_gene: -; abundance: -; CDR3nt: TGTGCCAGCAGCCAAGATTCGGGCCAGCCCCAGCATTTT; CDR3aa: CASSQDSGQPQHF
v_gene: TRBV6-5; j_gene: TRBJ1-2; d_gene: -; abundance: once; CDR3nt: TGTGCCAGCAGGGATGAGGTCTACTGCACCTTC; CDR3aa: CASRDEVYCTF
v_gene: TRBV2; j_gene: TRBJ2-1; d_gene: -; abundance: -; CDR3nt: TGTGCCAGCAGTGCACGGGTTTGGAATGAGCAGTTCTTC; CDR3aa: CASSARVWNEQFF
v_gene: TRBV5-6; j_gene: TRBJ1-2; d_gene: -; abundance: -; CDR3nt: TGTGCCAGCATCCTGGGGGAGTACAGGGTTAATGGCTACACCTTC; CDR3aa: CASILGEYRVNGYTF
v_gene: TRBV24-1; j_gene: TRBJ1-2; d_gene: -; abundance: -; CDR3nt: TGTGCCACCAGTGATCCCCAAGGCTACACCTTC; CDR3aa: CATSDPQGYTF
v_gene: TRBV18; j_gene: TRBJ2-1; d_gene: -; abundance: -; CDR3nt: TGTGCCAGCTCCCGGGACATCTACTACAATGAGCAGTTCTTC; CDR3aa: CASSRDIYYNEQFF
v_gene: TRBV7-9; j_gene: TRBJ1-6; d_gene: TRBD1; abundance: -; CDR3nt: TGTGCCAGCAGCCTCGGACAGGTTCAATATAATTCACCCCTCCACTTT; CDR3aa: CASSLGQVQYNSPLHF
v_gene: TRBV6-5; j_gene: TRBJ2-5; d_gene: TRBD2; abundance: -; CDR3nt: TGTGCCAGCAGTTATCAAGCGGGGGTCCAAGAGACCCAGTACTTC; CDR3aa: CASSYQAGVQETQYF
v_gene: TRBV14; j_gene: TRBJ1-1; d_gene: -; abundance: -; CDR3nt: TGTGCCAGCAGCCAATCCCCGGGAAGCACTGAAGCTTTCTTT; CDR3aa: CASSQSPGSTEAFF
v_gene: TRBV24-1; j_gene: TRBJ2-1; d_gene: TRBD2; abundance: once; CDR3nt: TGTGCCACCAGTGAGTCCGGGACTAGCGGGGACATCTACAATGAGCAGTTCTTC; CDR3aa: CATSESGTSGDIYNEQFF
v_gene: TRBV11-2; j_gene: TRBJ1-1; d_gene: -; abundance: -; CDR3nt: TGTGCCAGCAGCTTAGAACCCCCGAGGAACACTGAAGCTTTCTTT; CDR3aa: CASSLEPPRNTEAFF
v_gene: TRBV6-5; j_gene: TRBJ1-6; d_gene: -; abundance: -; CDR3nt: TGTGCCAGCAGTTACAAAGGGGTAAAGGATTCACCCCTCCACTTT; CDR3aa: CASSYKGVKDSPLHF
v_gene: TRBV10-1; j_gene: TRBJ2-7; d_gene: TRBD2; abundance: few; CDR3nt: TGCGCCAGCAGAGAGCGGGAGGTCCCCTACGAGCAGTACTTC; CDR3aa: CASREREVPYEQYF
v_gene: TRBV3-1/TRBV3-2; j_gene: TRBJ1-1; d_gene: -; abundance: -; CDR3nt: TGTGCCAGCAGCCAAGGTTTACGGGGGGGGAACACTGAAGCTTTCTTT; CDR3aa: CASSQGLRGGNTEAFF
v_gene: TRBV28; j_gene: TRBJ2-7; d_gene: -; abundance: once; CDR3nt: TGTGCCAGCAGTTTAATCGACGCGCCCTACGAGCAGTACTTC; CDR3aa: CASSLIDAPYEQYF
v_gene: TRBV28; j_gene: TRBJ2-2; d_gene: -; abundance: -; CDR3nt: TGTGCCTTCTCAGGGGGGGGCACCGGGGAGCTGTTTTTT; CDR3aa: CAFSGGGTGELFF
v_gene: TRBV7-9; j_gene: TRBJ1-4; d_gene: TRBD1; abundance: -; CDR3nt: TGTGCCAGCAGCTTAGTGGGACAGGGTGGTGAAAAACTGTTTTTT; CDR3aa: CASSLVGQGGEKLFF
v_gene: TRBV7-9; j_gene: TRBJ1-3; d_gene: -; abundance: -; CDR3nt: TGTGCCAGCAGCTTTACAGTGAGCTCTGGAAACACCATATATTTT; CDR3aa: CASSFTVSSGNTIYF
v_gene: TRBV18; j_gene: TRBJ1-4; d_gene: TRBD1; abundance: -; CDR3nt: TGTGCCAGCTCACCACCGGGGACAGGGTTGAATGAAAAACTGTTTTTT; CDR3aa: CASSPPGTGLNEKLFF
v_gene: TRBV5-5; j_gene: TRBJ1-5; d_gene: TRBD1; abundance: few; CDR3nt: TGTGCCAGCAGCCCGACAGGGTCCAATCAGCCCCAGCATTTT; CDR3aa: CASSPTGSNQPQHF
v_gene: TRBV7-8; j_gene: TRBJ2-7; d_gene: -; abundance: -; CDR3nt: TGTGCCAGCAGCTTTATTGCGGTTGGCCCCCCTTACGAGCAGTACTTC; CDR3aa: CASSFIAVGPPYEQYF
v_gene: TRBV15; j_gene: TRBJ1-1; d_gene: -; abundance: once; CDR3nt: TGTGCCACCAGCACGGAGGAAAGGGTCACTGAAGCTTTCTTT; CDR3aa: CATSTEERVTEAFF
v_gene: TRBV7-8; j_gene: TRBJ1-5; d_gene: -; abundance: once; CDR3nt: TGTGCCAGCAGCTTATACGTGGGGGCAGGTAATCAGCCCCAGCATTTT; CDR3aa: CASSLYVGAGNQPQHF
v_gene: TRBV28; j_gene: TRBJ2-7; d_gene: -; abundance: -; CDR3nt: TGTGCCAGCAGCCCAGCTCTTGTAGGTCACGAGCAGTACTTC; CDR3aa: CASSPALVGHEQYF
v_gene: TRBV30; j_gene: TRBJ2-5; d_gene: -; abundance: -; CDR3nt: TGTGCCTGGAGTGGGGCCCAGGGTCAAGAGACCCAGTACTTC; CDR3aa: CAWSGAQGQETQYF
v_gene: TRBV5-4; j_gene: TRBJ2-7; d_gene: TRBD1; abundance: -; CDR3nt: TGTGCCAGCAGCTGGGGACAGGGTGTCGTCTACGAGCAGTACTTC; CDR3aa: CASSWGQGVVYEQYF
v_gene: TRBV7-9; j_gene: TRBJ2-2; d_gene: -; abundance: once; CDR3nt: TGTGCCAGCAGCCGAACAGACACAAACACCGGGGAGCTGTTTTTT; CDR3aa: CASSRTDTNTGELFF
v_gene: TRBV7-8; j_gene: TRBJ1-2; d_gene: -; abundance: -; CDR3nt: TGTGCCAGCAGCTTAGCATGGACCGACCAACGTACTAACTATGGCTACACCTTC; CDR3aa: CASSLAWTDQRTNYGYTF
v_gene: TRBV5-4; j_gene: TRBJ1-2; d_gene: -; abundance: -; CDR3nt: TGTGCCAGCAGCTTGGGCAGGGACTATGGCTACACCTTC; CDR3aa: CASSLGRDYGYTF
v_gene: TRBV10-3; j_gene: TRBJ2-1; d_gene: -; abundance: -; CDR3nt: TGTGCCATCAGTGAGCGGGGAAACAATGAGCAGTTCTTC; CDR3aa: CAISERGNNEQFF
v_gene: TRBV28; j_gene: TRBJ1-6; d_gene: -; abundance: once; CDR3nt: TGTGCCAGCAGCCGTACAGGGTTCCCAAATTCACCCCTCCACTTT; CDR3aa: CASSRTGFPNSPLHF